This T cell receptor beta chain was identified in a study of identical twins. Study-wide findings and caveats: Out-of-frame sharing of TCR alpha in monozygotic twins was underestimated by models.

As to this clonotype: Its cognate antigen is unknown.

In TCRdb, the 5' RACE reads were re-called with MiXCR into one record per CDR3 protein. The table shows hundreds of thousands of distinct CDR3 sequences, with roughly 6% occurring only once. The TCR was taken from a man aged 18 to 29 in good health. Sample: naive T cells sorted from blood.

The CDR3 DNA is TGTGCCAGCAGCAGGCAACAGGGGGGAACTGAGGAGACCCAGTACTTC. Encoded protein: CASSRQQGGTEETQYF. V is TRBV21-1 and J is TRBJ2-5; no DNA check was done on the table's D call, TRBD1. TRBV21-1 is shown as a pseudogene. The length of the CDR3 is 16 residues.